This T cell receptor (beta chain) was recorded in a study of CD8+CD57+ T cells in acquired aplastic anemia. The CDR3 runs 17 residues. CDR1 KGHDR and CDR2 SFDVKD come from the germline V gene. Losses at the gene ends were 4 bases for V and 6 bases for J; bases not matched to a gene: 14. Study-wide results and limits: Patients and controls were not found to differ significantly in CD8+ Simpson's diversity. A set of twenty-nine CD8+ CDR3 sequences was shared between patients and controls, and these sequences appeared highly expressed in patients.

This clonotype was picked up one time. Antigen unknown. CDR3 and TCR beta VDJ profiling relied on genomic DNA as the template. MiXCR, applied by TCRdb to the reads, yields one record per CDR3 protein. Of around 170,000 distinct CDR3 sequences in the sample, about 60% were seen once. V and J are TRBV24-1 and TRBJ2-1, with 7 nucleotides matching TRBD1. Sample: sorted CD4+, CD8+, or CD8+CD57+ T cells (not recorded which) from PBMCs. This clonotype was obtained from a human donor in good health. DNA of the CDR3: TGTGCCACCAGTGACCCTCCGGGGCAGGGGGTGGGCAATGAGCAGTTCTTC. It yields the protein CATSDPPGQGVGNEQFF.